The 4 T cell receptor beta chains below come from one sample, sequenced in a study of cytomegalovirus exposure and HLA in healthy donors. The study ran its PCR with 60 Vbeta and 13 Jbeta primers. Generated by immunoSEQ multiplex PCR, the TCRdb table keeps only in-frame clones and is missing some. The table lists 68,000 or so clones, 80% to 90% of them singletons, with approximately 7% in the top ten. The specimen sequenced was PBMCs. These receptors were collected from a human donor in good health.

This chain uses TRBV5-6 with TRBJ2-7; no firm D call. The CDR3 is made up of 15 amino acids. With 1 base removed from V and 0 bases from J, the gap between germline ends came to 11 bases. Germline CDR1 is SGHDT and CDR2 is YYEEEE. In nucleotides, the CDR3 is TGTGCCAGCAGCTTGTTTTTTTTGAGCTCCTACGAGCAGTACTTC. Its translation: CASSLFFLSSYEQYF. The full variable domain, completed using reference TRBV5-6 and TRBJ2-7, is DAGVTQSPTHLIKTRGQQVTLRCSPKSGHDTVSWYQQALGQGPQFIFQYYEEEERQRGNFPDRFSGHQFPNYSSELNVNALLLGDSALYLCASSLFFLSSYEQYFGPGTRLTVT.

This clone was recorded a few times. V and J are TRBV6-5 and TRBJ1-4, with 9 nucleotides matching TRBD1. The CDR3 loop spans 14 amino acids. Germline V gene sequence: CDR1 MNHEY, CDR2 SVGAGI. V trimming: 5 bases; J trimming: 8 bases; junction bases outside the gene matches: 6. In DNA, the CDR3 is TGTGCCAGCAGTACGGGACAGGGAGGAGAAAAACTGTTTTTT. This codes for CASSTGQGGEKLFF.

In regard to this clone: The junction departs from the called germline gene at one end, perhaps through a read error. CDR3 sequence (DNA): TGTGCTAGCAGCCTGGGACTAGGGCCAGAGACCCAGTACTTC. Translation: CASSLGLGPETQYF. This chain uses TRBV7-7 with TRBJ2-5, with 8 bases aligning to TRBD2. The CDR3 is 14 amino acids. Germline CDR1 reads SSHAT; CDR2 reads FNYEAQ (reference sequence).

This clone was seen only a few times. J is TRBJ2-7 and V is TRBV27; 7 positions match TRBD2. The germline CDR1 and CDR2 sequences are MNHEY and SMNVEV (reference sequence). The CDR3 covers 13 residues. The V gene end was trimmed by 3 bases and the J gene end by 3 bases; junction bases not matched to a gene: 2. The CDR3 sequence: CASSFASGYEQYF. For the CDR3, the DNA is TGTGCCAGCAGTTTTGCTAGCGGCTACGAGCAGTACTTC.